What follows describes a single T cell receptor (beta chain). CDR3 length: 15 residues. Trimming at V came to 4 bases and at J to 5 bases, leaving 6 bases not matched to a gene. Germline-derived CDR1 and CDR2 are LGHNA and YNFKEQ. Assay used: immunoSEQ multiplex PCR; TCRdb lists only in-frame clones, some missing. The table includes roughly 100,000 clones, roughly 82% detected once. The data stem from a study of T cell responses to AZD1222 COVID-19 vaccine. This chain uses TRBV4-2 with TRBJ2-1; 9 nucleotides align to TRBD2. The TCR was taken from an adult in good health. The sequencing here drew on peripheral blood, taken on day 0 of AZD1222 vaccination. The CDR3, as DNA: TGTGCCAGCAGCCGCCCGGCTAGCGGGGACAATGAGCAGTTCTTC. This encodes CASSRPASGDNEQFF.